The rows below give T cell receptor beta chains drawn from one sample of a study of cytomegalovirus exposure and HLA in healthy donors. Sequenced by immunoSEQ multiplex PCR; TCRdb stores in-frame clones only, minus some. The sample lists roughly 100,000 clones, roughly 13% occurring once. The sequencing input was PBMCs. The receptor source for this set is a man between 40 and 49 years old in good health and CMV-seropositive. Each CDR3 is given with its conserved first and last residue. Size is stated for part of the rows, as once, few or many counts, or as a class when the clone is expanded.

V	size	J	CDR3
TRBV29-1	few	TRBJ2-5	CSVVAGGAGTQYF
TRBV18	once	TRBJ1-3	CASSRGDSGNTIYF
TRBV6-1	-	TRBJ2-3	CASSDVAGTDTQYF
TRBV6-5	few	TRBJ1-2	CASSYRQNYGYTF
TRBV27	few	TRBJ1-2	CASSFSRSAGGGGYTF
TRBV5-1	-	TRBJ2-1	CASSLGFRYLAGVYNEQFF
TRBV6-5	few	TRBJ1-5	CASTHGQGGNQPQHF
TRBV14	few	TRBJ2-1	CASSGGASYNEQFF
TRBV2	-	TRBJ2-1	CARGTSGRGEQFF
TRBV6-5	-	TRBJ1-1	CASSSRDRGSAFF
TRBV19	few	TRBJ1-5	CASVKRGQGSRQPQHF
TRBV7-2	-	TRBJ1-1	CASSLAGRSTEAFF
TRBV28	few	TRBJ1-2	CASSPPGTGGAYTF
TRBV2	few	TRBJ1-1	CASRSSAPSEAFF
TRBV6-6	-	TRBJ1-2	CASSYATELNYGYTF
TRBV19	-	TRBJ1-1	CASSRGTAAKAFF
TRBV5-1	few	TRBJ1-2	CASSPRQGTNYGYTF
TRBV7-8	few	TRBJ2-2	CASSFRFFGGRGTGELFF
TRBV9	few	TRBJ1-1	CASSPGGGDTEAFF
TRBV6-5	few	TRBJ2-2	CASSRDTNTGELFF
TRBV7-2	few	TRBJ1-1	CASSLVAGWVMNTEAFF
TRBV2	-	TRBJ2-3	CAIGGAGPDTQYF
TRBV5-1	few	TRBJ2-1	CASSDGTGSYNEQFF
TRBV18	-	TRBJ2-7	CASSLAGGSRYEQYF
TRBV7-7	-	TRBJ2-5	CASSLDTIETQYF
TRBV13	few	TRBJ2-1	CASSLGGGSARNEQFF
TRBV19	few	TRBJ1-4	CASSITGSEKLFF
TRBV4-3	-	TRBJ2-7	CASSHAGTSDYEQYF
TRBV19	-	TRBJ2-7	CASSTTQQGLGDEQYF
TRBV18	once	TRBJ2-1	CASSPVVEEGSYNEQFF
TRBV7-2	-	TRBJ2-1	CASSLDRTSTYNEQFF
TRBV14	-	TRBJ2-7	CASSQEVAGGPPSEQYF
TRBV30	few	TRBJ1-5	CAWSGSIGNQPQHF
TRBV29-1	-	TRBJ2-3	CSVAEVTDTQYF
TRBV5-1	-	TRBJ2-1	CASSPRLAGGYNEQFF
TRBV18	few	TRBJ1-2	CASSPETGYGYGYTF
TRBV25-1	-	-	CASRTGGGDEQYF
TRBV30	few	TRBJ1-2	CAWSQGAYGYTF
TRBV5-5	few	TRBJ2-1	CASSLGLGRYNEQFF
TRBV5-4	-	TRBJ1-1	CASSPTGGENTEAFF
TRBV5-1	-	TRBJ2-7	CASSRRGDYSYEQYF
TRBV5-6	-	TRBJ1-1	CASSYGQGRNTEAFF
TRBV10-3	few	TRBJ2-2	CAISESEAGRYHTGELFF
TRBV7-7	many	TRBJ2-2	CASSPRTLNTGELFF
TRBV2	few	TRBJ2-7	CASSAPGTGSYEQYF
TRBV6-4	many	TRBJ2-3	CASSDSIATDTQYF
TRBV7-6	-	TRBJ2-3	CASSSGGPDTQYF
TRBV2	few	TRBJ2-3	CASSLAGGSDTQYF
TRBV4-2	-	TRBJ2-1	CASSQDSGLASEQFF
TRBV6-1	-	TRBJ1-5	CASSEVGLRNQPQHF